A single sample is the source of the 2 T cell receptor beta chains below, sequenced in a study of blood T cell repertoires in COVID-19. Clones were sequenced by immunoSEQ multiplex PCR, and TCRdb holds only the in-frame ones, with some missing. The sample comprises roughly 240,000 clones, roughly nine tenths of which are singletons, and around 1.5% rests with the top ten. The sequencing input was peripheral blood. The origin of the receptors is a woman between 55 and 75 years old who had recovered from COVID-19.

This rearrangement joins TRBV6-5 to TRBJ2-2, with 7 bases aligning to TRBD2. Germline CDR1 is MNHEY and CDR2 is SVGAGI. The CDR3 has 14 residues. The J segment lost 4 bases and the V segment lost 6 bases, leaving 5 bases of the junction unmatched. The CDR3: CASRWGGTTGELFF. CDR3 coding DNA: TGTGCCAGCAGGTGGGGAGGGACCACCGGGGAGCTGTTTTTT.

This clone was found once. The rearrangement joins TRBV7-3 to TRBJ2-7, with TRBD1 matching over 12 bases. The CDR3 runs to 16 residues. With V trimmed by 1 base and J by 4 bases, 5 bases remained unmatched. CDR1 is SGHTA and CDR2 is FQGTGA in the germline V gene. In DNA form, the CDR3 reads TGTGCCAGCAGCTTAAGTGGGACAGGGGGCTGGTACGAGCAGTACTTC. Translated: CASSLSGTGGWYEQYF.